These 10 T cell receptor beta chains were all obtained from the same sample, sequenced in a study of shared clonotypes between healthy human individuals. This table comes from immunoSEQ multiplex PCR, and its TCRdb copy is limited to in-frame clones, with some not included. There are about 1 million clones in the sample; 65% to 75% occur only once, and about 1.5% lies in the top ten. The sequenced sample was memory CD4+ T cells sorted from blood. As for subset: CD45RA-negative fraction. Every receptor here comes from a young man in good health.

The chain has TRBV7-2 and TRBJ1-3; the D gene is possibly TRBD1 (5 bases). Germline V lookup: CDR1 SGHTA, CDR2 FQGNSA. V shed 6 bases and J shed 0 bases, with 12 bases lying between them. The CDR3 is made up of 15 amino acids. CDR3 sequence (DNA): TGTGCCAGCAGAGGGGACCTTTACTCTGGAAACACCATATATTTT. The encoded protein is CASRGDLYSGNTIYF.

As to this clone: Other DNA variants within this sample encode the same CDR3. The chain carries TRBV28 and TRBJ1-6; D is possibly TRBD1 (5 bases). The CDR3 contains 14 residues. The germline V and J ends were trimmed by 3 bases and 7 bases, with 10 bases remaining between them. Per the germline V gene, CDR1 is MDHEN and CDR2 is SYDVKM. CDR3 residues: CASSLRQGNSPLHF. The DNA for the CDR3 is TGTGCCAGCAGTTTGAGGCAGGGCAATTCACCCCTCCACTTT. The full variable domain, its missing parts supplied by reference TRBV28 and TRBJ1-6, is DVKVTQSSRYLVKRTGEKVFLECVQDMDHENMFWYRQDPGLGLRLIYFSYDVKMKEKGDIPEGYSVSREKKERFSLILESASTNQTSMYLCASSLRQGNSPLHFGNGTRLTVT.

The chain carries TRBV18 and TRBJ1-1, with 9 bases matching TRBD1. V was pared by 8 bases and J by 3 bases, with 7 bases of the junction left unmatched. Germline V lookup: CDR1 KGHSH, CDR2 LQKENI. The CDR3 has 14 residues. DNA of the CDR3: TGTGCCAGCGCAGGGGGACAGGGTGACACTGAAGCTTTCTTT. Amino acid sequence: CASAGGQGDTEAFF.

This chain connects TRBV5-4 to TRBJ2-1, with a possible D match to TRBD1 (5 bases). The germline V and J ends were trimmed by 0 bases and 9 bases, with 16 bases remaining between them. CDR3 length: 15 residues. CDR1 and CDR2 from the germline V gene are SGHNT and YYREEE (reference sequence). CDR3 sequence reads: CASSLAVSGDSEQFF. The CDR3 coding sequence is TGTGCCAGCAGCTTGGCCGTTTCGGGCGACAGTGAGCAGTTCTTC.

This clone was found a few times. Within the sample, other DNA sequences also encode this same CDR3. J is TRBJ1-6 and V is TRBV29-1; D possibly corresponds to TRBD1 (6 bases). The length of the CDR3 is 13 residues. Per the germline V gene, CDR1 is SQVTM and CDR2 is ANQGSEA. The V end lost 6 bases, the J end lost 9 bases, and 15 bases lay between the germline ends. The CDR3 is CSVGWGAGSPLHF. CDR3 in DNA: TGCAGCGTCGGGTGGGGGGCCGGTTCACCCCTCCACTTT.

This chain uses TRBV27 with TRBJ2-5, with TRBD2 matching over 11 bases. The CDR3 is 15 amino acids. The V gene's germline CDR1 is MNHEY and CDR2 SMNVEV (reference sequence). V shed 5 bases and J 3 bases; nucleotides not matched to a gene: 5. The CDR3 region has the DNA TGTGCCAGCAGTACCATAGCGGGAGGGAAAGAGACCCAGTACTTC. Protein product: CASSTIAGGKETQYF.

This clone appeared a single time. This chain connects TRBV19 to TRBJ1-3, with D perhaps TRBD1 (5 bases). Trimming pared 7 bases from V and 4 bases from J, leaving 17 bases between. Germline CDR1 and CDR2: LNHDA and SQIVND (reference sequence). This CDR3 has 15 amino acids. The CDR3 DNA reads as TGTGCCAGTAACCTGGGACTTTTAGGAGGAAACACCATATATTTT. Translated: CASNLGLLGGNTIYF.

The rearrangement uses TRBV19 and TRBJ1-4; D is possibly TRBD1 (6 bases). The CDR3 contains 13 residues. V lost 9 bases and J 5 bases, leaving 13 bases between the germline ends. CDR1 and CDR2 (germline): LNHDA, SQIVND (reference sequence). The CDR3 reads CASRQDQNEKLFF. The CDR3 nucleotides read TGTGCCAGCCGACAGGACCAAAATGAAAAACTGTTTTTT.

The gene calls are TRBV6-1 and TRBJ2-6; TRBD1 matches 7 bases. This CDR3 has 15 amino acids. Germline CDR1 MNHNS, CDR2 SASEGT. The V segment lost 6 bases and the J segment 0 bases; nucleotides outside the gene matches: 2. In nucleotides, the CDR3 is TGTGCCAGCAGAACAGGGGCCTCTGGGGCCAACGTCCTGACTTTC. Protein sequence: CASRTGASGANVLTF.

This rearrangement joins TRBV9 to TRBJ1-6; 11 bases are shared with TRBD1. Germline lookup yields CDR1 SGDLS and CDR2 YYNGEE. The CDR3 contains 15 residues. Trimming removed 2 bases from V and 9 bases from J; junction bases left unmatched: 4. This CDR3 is CASSVGQGVSSPLHF. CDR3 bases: TGTGCCAGCAGCGTGGGACAGGGGGTCTCTTCACCCCTCCACTTT.